Listed below are T cell receptor beta chains from one sample, sequenced in a study of OX40 agonist ivuxolimab in advanced cancers. Here immunoSEQ multiplex PCR was the method, and the copy in TCRdb shows in-frame clones only, minus some. The sample holds some 75,000 clones, roughly 88% seen once. The input for sequencing was CD4+ or CD8+ T cells sorted from blood, taken in a trial of the OX40 agonist ivuxolimab. Receptors were obtained from an adult with an advanced solid tumor such as melanoma, head and neck, liver or kidney cancer. The CDR3 runs from the conserved cysteine through the conserved F or W. The D gene is left open where the match is weak. Not all rows give a size; the values are once, few, many and, for expanded clones, a class.

clone size,J gene,D gene,V gene,CDR3 DNA,CDR3 protein
NA,TRBJ2-2,NA,TRBV7-3,TGTGCCAGCAGTTTACAACTCACCGGGGAGCTGTTTTTT,CASSLQLTGELFF
NA,TRBJ1-2,TRBD1,TRBV9,TGTGCCAGCAGCGCCGGGACAGGAGGAACCATCTATGGCTACACCTTC,CASSAGTGGTIYGYTF
NA,TRBJ1-1,NA,TRBV18,TGTGCCAGCTCACGTCTGCGGGATATTGATGAAGCTTTCTTT,CASSRLRDIDEAFF
once,TRBJ2-7,NA,TRBV29-1,TGCAGCGTTGAATCGCCGGGACCAAATTCCTACTACGAGCAGTACTTC,CSVESPGPNSYYEQYF
NA,TRBJ2-7,TRBD1,TRBV4-1,TGCGCCAGCAGCCTTGACAGGGTTACAACCGACGAGCAGTACTTC,CASSLDRVTTDEQYF
NA,TRBJ2-5,TRBD1,TRBV5-8,TGTGCCAGCGGGCCGGGACAGACGATCCAAGAGACCCAGTACTTC,CASGPGQTIQETQYF
NA,TRBJ1-2,NA,TRBV2,TGTGCCAGCAAGCCCGACGGACTCTATGGCTACACCTTC,CASKPDGLYGYTF
NA,TRBJ2-6,NA,TRBV6-1,TGTGCCAGCAGTATAGACCTCTCTGGGGCCAACGTCCTGACTTTC,CASSIDLSGANVLTF
NA,TRBJ2-1,NA,TRBV27,TGTGCCAGCAGGCGACTGTCCTCCTACAATGAGCAGTTCTTC,CASRRLSSYNEQFF
NA,TRBJ1-5,NA,TRBV4-1,TGCGCCAGCAGCCAAGAGGTATCAGAGCGGCCCCAGCATTTT,CASSQEVSERPQHF
NA,TRBJ2-7,NA,TRBV6-1,TGTGCCAGCAGGGCGGAGGCCTTGGGGAGGTACGAGCAGTACTTC,CASRAEALGRYEQYF
NA,TRBJ1-2,TRBD1,TRBV29-1,TGCAGCGTTGACCGTTCGACAGGGGGCAATGGCTACACCTTC,CSVDRSTGGNGYTF
NA,TRBJ1-5,NA,TRBV30,TGTGCCTGGGACAGCTCCAATAGTCAGCCCCAGCATTTT,CAWDSSNSQPQHF
NA,TRBJ1-2,TRBD1,TRBV6-5,TGTGCCAGCAGTTACCGTCCCGGGACAGGGGATGGCTACACCTTC,CASSYRPGTGDGYTF
NA,TRBJ1-6,NA,TRBV5-5,TGTGCCAGCAGCTTGAGTGCCAGGGAACAGGCACCCCTCCACTTT,CASSLSAREQAPLHF
NA,TRBJ2-2,TRBD2,TRBV5-1,TGCGCCAGCAGCTCGGGACTAGCGGGAGGGCGCACCGGGGAGCTGTTTTTT,CASSSGLAGGRTGELFF
NA,TRBJ1-1,TRBD1,TRBV9,TGTGCCAGCAGCCCCTCAGGGGGCGGGGGGACTGAAGCTTTCTTT,CASSPSGGGGTEAFF
NA,TRBJ1-2,NA,TRBV4-1,TGCGCCAGCAGCCAAGGTGAGACAGCTCCTCCCTATGGCTACACCTTC,CASSQGETAPPYGYTF
NA,TRBJ2-7,NA,TRBV30,TGTGCCTTGGGGGGCCAGGGAGTTGCCTACGAGCAGTACTTC,CALGGQGVAYEQYF
NA,TRBJ1-4,TRBD1,TRBV2,TGTGCCAGCCGAACAGGGGTGGGAAATGAAAAACTGTTTTTT,CASRTGVGNEKLFF
once,TRBJ2-1,NA,TRBV6-1,TGTGCCAGCTTTGATCCGGTTAACTATTACAATGAGCAGTTCTTC,CASFDPVNYYNEQFF
NA,TRBJ1-4,NA,TRBV7-2,TGTGCCAGCAGCTTTAGAAGACAGTCAAATGAAAAACTGTTTTTT,CASSFRRQSNEKLFF
NA,TRBJ1-1,NA,TRBV5-8,TGTGCCAGCAGCTTGGCGTGGGACACCACTGAAGCTTTCTTT,CASSLAWDTTEAFF
NA,TRBJ2-7,NA,TRBV7-2,TGTGCCAGCAGCCCCAGGAGGTCCTACGAGCAGTACTTC,CASSPRRSYEQYF
NA,TRBJ2-4,NA,TRBV9,TGTGCCAGCAGCCCGGTTCAATGGCGGGCCAAAAACATTCAGTACTTC,CASSPVQWRAKNIQYF
once,TRBJ1-1,NA,TRBV6-5,TGTGCCAGCATCGGGACACCTAACACTGAAGCTTTCTTT,CASIGTPNTEAFF
NA,TRBJ2-7,NA,TRBV18,TGTGCCAGCTCACCAACTTTAGGTGAGCAGTACTTC,CASSPTLGEQYF